This T cell receptor (beta chain) originates from a study of T cell responses to AZD1222 COVID-19 vaccine (dated by TCRdb to about 2021). Background for the entire study: TCR sequencing was performed for more than 230 trial participants, of whom around 210 were given two doses of AZD1222 and around 25 were given two doses of MenACWY control vaccine. Trial participants were enrolled by age into subgroups of 18-55, 56-69 and 70-plus years, and about 150, 27 and 61 TCR-sequenced participants, respectively, were included in these subgroups.

What the authors observed across the whole study: A significant rise in spike-specific TCR breadth and depth was observed after two AZD1222 doses relative to day 0 and relative to MenACWY recipients. Because no samples from the day 14 peak response were available, repertoires could be characterized only after the peak T cell response. Nearly half of unique spike-specific TCRs reportedly recognized epitopes outside regions mutated in the B.1.351 and B.1.1.7 variants. The 56-69-year group was small, and its depth increase did not reach significance, likely because of low power. Conclusions about previously exposed vaccinees were limited because only six or seven AZD1222 recipients were SARS-CoV-2 seropositive at baseline. Participants were mostly white British, with more females than males. The authors suggested clonal diversity may have been underestimated. The whole spike protein was spanned by vaccine-associated CD4 TCRs, and dominant responses were seen in regions 160-218 and 743-854.

Regarding this clone: Its antigen is not yet known. Base qualities are not provided; no much larger clone lies one nucleotide away.

The time point label on this specimen signifies: about 28 days (+/-7) after the second vaccine dose. AZD1222 recipients given second doses at about 4 weeks or at about 12 weeks were pooled, since spike-specific TCR depth and breadth were not found to differ between the two schedules. Samples from vaccinated people were obtained from the UK trials COV001 and COV002, which included a single-blind randomized controlled phase 2/3 trial of AZD1222 (ChAdOx1 nCoV-19) in healthy adults. Trial participant PBMC samples were collected at day 0 and day 28 after the second dose for TCRbeta chain sequencing. The CDR3 regions of human TCRbeta chains were analyzed by immunosequencing. For the original study's pipeline: TCRs in the repertoires were compared against a reference library of SARS-CoV-2-specific TCRs that had been generated with the MIRA antigen-specificity platform. Breadth was defined as the fraction of unique TCRs that were SARS-CoV-2-associated, and depth was defined as the fraction of total T cells that were SARS-CoV-2-associated. Using the MIRA data, every spike-specific TCR was mapped to the spike region that the TCR reacted to and assigned to either a CD4 or a CD8 class. Log10-transformed breadth and depth values were compared by one-way ANOVA with Sidak's multiple comparisons tests. Sourced from immuneACCESS, this table was stored by TCRdb with only in-frame sequences that have V and J called. A share of the clones is absent; for the studies checked, an unresolved V gene accounts for under half, and the remainder has no known explanation. V and J calls and clone size follow that table, whereas D and trimming were derived from the DNA. In all, the sample holds about 82,000 clones, and around 82% of those were seen once. The leading ten clones occupy approximately 1.2% of the sample.

Trimming accounts for 0 bases at V and 3 bases at J, while the number of junction bases matched to no gene is 3. The CDR3 has 17 amino acids, counting the end cysteine and phenylalanine. Just the 51-base CDR3 DNA is kept, in frame starting at base 1. CDR1 MNHEY and CDR2 SVGEGT were looked up in the germline V gene. The source material was peripheral blood, sampled 28 days after the second AZD1222 dose. The rearranged chain carries TRBV6-2 or TRBV6-3 and TRBJ2-3; TRBD2 agrees with 13 junctional bases. The receptor's source is an adult who received the AZD1222 COVID-19 vaccine. The CDR3 region has the sequence CASSYSGTSGMTDTQYF. Read as DNA, the sequence is TGTGCCAGCAGTTACTCCGGGACTAGCGGGATGACAGATACGCAGTATTTT.